Presented here are 20 T cell receptor delta chains from one specimen sequenced in a study of γδ T cells in repeated Plasmodium falciparum infection. Gammadelta T cells were flow-sorted from PBMC into Vgamma9/Vdelta2+ and Vdelta2-negative populations for bulk analysis. With CATT, TCRdb re-called clones from the multiplex PCR reads. The sample contains around 46,000 delta-chain clones, approximately 1.5% of which appear only once. The specimen sequenced was gamma-delta T cells from blood. These receptors came from a pool of human donors (malaria-infected and uninfected, not separated).

Comments on this clone: A far larger clone is one nucleotide away, so this likely arose from a read error. Other DNA sequences within the sample encode an identical CDR3. The V gene is given as TRDV2, and no J gene call is available; TRDD3 was called by the table and not checked on the DNA. Germline V CDR1 and CDR2: GEAIGNYY, EKD. The CDR3 consists of 16 residues. DNA for the CDR3: TGTGCCTGTGACACCGTTGGGGGCCGCTACACCGATAAACTCATTTTT. Translation: CACDTVGGRYTDKLIF.

This clone was found a few times. For this DNA, TCRdb reports the protein of a much larger clone, which diverges at residue 13, most likely from a read error; the protein presented here is translated directly from the DNA. This chain uses TRDV1 with TRDJ1; perhaps TRDD3 as D (5 bases). CDR1 and CDR2 (germline): TSWWSYY, QGS. CDR3 size: 16 residues. CDR3: CALGIEQPAYTDTLIF. In nucleotides, the CDR3 is TGTGCTCTTGGGATCGAACAGCCCGCATACACCGATACACTCATCTTT.

This clone was detected a few times. This probably arose from a read error, given a far larger clone one base away. Other DNA sequences in this specimen translate into the identical CDR3. This chain connects TRDV3 to TRDJ1; 12 bases agree with TRDD3. TCRdb supplies no J gene; here it was assigned by aligning the nucleotide sequence to germline. The CDR3 loop spans 15 amino acids. Germline CDR1 TVYSNPD, CDR2 GDNSRS (reference sequence). Unmatched junction bases numbered 6, after V lost 4 bases and J lost 0 bases. The chain's CDR3 is CASWGIRTNTDKLIF. The CDR3 DNA is TGTGCCTCCTGGGGGATACGGACTAACACCGATAAACTCATCTTT.

This clone appeared a few times. The protein that TCRdb holds for this DNA derives from a much larger clone and differs from the translated DNA at residue 16, which likely indicates a read error; the protein shown here is translated from the DNA. This chain links TRDV1 with TRDJ1, with a possible D match to TRDD3 (6 bases). The germline CDR1 and CDR2 sequences are TSWWSYY and QGS. This CDR3 region has 20 residues. The CDR3 coding sequence is TGTGCTCTTGGGGAAGATCCGAAGTCTGTCGGGGATTCGTACACCAATAAACTCATCTTT. Its protein is CALGEDPKSVGDSYTNKLIF.

A few counts support this clone. J is TRDJ1 and V is TRDV1; a weak D match, TRDD2 (5 bases). The J gene, not given by TCRdb, was assigned here from a germline match of the nucleotide sequence. CDR3 size: 19 residues. Germline lookup yields CDR1 TSWWSYY and CDR2 QGS. Trimming shortened V by 0 bases and J by 1 base, and 21 bases separated the two germline ends. The DNA for the CDR3 is TGTGCTCTTGGGGAACTCCCCCTCCTATCGCGGCCTCGCACCGATAAACTCATCTTT. Translating gives CALGELPLLSRPRTDKLIF.

This clone was seen a handful of times. The TCRdb record carries a much larger clone's protein, which differs from this DNA's translation at residue 8; a read error is the likely cause, and the protein listed here is the DNA translation. V and J are TRDV1 and TRDJ1, with D possibly matching TRDD3 (5 bases). In germline, CDR1 is TSWWSYY, CDR2 QGS. This CDR3 spans 17 amino acids. The ends were cut back, 0 bases at V and 7 bases at J, with 21 bases in the middle. The CDR3 DNA follows: TGTGCTCTTGGGGAACTCAGGCACGGCGGGGGCCACTTTAAACTCATCTTT. This sequence encodes CALGELRHGGGHFKLIF.

Remarks on this clone: Since a much larger clone is just one base distant, this may be a read error. This same CDR3 is encoded by further DNA sequences in the sample. The genes are TRDV1 and TRDJ3; D is tentatively TRDD2 or TRDD3 (5 bases each). TCRdb supplies no J gene; here it was assigned by aligning the nucleotide sequence to germline. Germline-derived CDR1 and CDR2 are TSWWSYY and QGS. CDR3 length: 22 residues. CDR3 sequence reads: CALGFLAPSFRRSSWDTRQMFF. CDR3 in DNA: TGTGCTCTTGGGTTCTTAGCCCCTTCTTTCCGACGAAGCTCCTGGGACACCAGACAGATGTTTTTC.

This clone was counted a few times. The protein TCRdb lists belongs to a much larger clone and differs from this DNA's translation at residue 13, which points to a read error; the protein shown is made from the DNA. The chain is built from TRDV1 and TRDJ1, with D possibly matching TRDD2 (5 bases). The J gene, not given by TCRdb, was assigned here from a germline match of the nucleotide sequence. The CDR3 has 20 residues. V lost 3 bases and J lost 0, with 26 bases in between. Germline CDR1 and CDR2: TSWWSYY and QGS. CDR3 amino acids: CALGDHTIFPRAANTDKLIF. In DNA form, the CDR3 reads TGTGCTCTTGGGGATCACACAATCTTTCCTCGCGCAGCGAACACCGATAAACTCATCTTT.

Comment on this clone: It differs at one base from a far larger clone, so likely a read error. This same CDR3 is encoded by further DNA sequences in the sample. This sequence joins TRDV1 and TRDJ1, with 8 bases aligning to TRDD3. The J gene comes from matching the DNA to germline here; TCRdb lacks it. This CDR3 spans 17 amino acids. Per the germline V gene, CDR1 is TSWWSYY and CDR2 is QGS. The DNA of the CDR3 is TGTGCTCTTGGGGAGGGCGCGGGGATACCGGACACTGATAAACTCATCTTT. It specifies CALGEGAGIPDTDKLIF.

Only a few counts were recorded for this clone. The TCRdb protein comes from a much larger clone and disagrees with this DNA's translation at residue 13, likely due to a read error; the protein given here is derived from the DNA. No J gene was named, though the V gene is TRDV1; TRDD3 reflects the table's D call only, with no check against the DNA. Germline CDR1 is TSWWSYY and CDR2 is QGS. The CDR3 covers 14 residues. Written as DNA, the CDR3 is TGTGCTCTTGGGGACGTTCTGTACACCGATAAACTCACCTTT. This translates into CALGDVLYTDKLTF.

With regard to this clone: Only one base separates this from a far larger clonotype, so it likely reflects a read error. Distinct nucleotide sequences in the sample also encode this CDR3. V is TRDV1 and J is TRDJ3; 12 nucleotides agree with TRDD3. Because TCRdb records no J gene, it was assigned here through a match of the DNA to germline. The CDR3 totals 24 residues. Germline V gene data show CDR1 as TSWWSYY and CDR2 as QGS. Trimming at V came to 2 bases and at J to 0 bases, leaving 17 bases not matched to a gene. The CDR3 loop reads CALGERPYLPTGGYFSWDTRQMFF. CDR3 nucleotides: TGTGCTCTTGGGGAAAGACCCTACCTTCCAACTGGGGGATACTTCTCCTGGGACACCCGACAGATGTTTTTC.

As concerns this clone: The protein in TCRdb stems from a much larger clone and differs at residue 19 from this DNA's translation, likely a read error; here the protein is translated from the DNA. V usage is TRDV1 and J usage is TRDJ1; the D gene could be TRDD2 or TRDD3 (6 bases each). Germline matching of the DNA provided the J gene here, since TCRdb leaves it blank. V was clipped by 3 bases and J by 10 bases, with 42 bases between them. The CDR3 spans 22 residues. Germline V CDR1 and CDR2: TSWWSYY, QGS. The CDR3 nucleotides are TGTGCTCTTGGGGACAGACCCTCCTACGGTCCGAAGGGCCTGGGGCTGACTTTCAGACTCATCTTT. Its protein is CALGDRPSYGPKGLGLTFRLIF.

This clone was counted between two and nine times. This likely reflects a read error, since a far larger clone is one base away. This specimen includes other DNA sequences encoding the same CDR3. This chain uses TRDV1 with TRDJ1; TRDD3 might be the D (6 bases). The J gene, absent from TCRdb, was called here by matching the DNA to germline. Germline V gene data show CDR1 as TSWWSYY and CDR2 as QGS. CDR3 length: 21 amino acids. The CDR3 protein is CALGELVPLGSSSQCTDKLIF. In DNA, the CDR3 is TGTGCCCTTGGGGAACTAGTACCTCTGGGGTCCTCCAGTCAATGCACCGATAAACTCATCTTT.

A word on this clone: A read error likely explains why the TCRdb protein, taken from a much larger clone, differs from this DNA's translation at residue 16; the protein shown is translated from the DNA. The CDR3 DNA follows: TGTGCTCTTGGGGAACTATTGGCCTGCGGGGTGGGGGATACAAGCTGGTACACCGATAAACTCATCTTT. Protein sequence: CALGELLACGVGDTSWYTDKLIF. This chain joins TRDV1 and TRDJ1, with 10 bases that match TRDD3. Here the J gene came from matching the DNA to germline, since TCRdb omits it. Germline V gene lookup returns CDR1 TSWWSYY and CDR2 QGS. J gave up 0 bases and V 0 bases, and 22 bases lay outside the gene matches. The CDR3 loop spans 23 amino acids.

This clone was recorded a few times. V is TRDV2 and J is TRDJ1, with TRDD3 as a possible D gene (8 bases). Here the J gene was assigned by germline matching of the DNA, as TCRdb has none. This CDR3 spans 21 amino acids. Germline CDR1 is GEAIGNYY and CDR2 is EKD. Between the trimmed V and J ends, which lost 3 bases and 2 bases, there was a span of 33 bases. CDR3 DNA sequence: TGTGCCTGTGACCCCCTCCTTCCTTCAACCTGGGGGACGAACCATACCGATAAACTCATCTTT. Its translation: CACDPLLPSTWGTNHTDKLIF.

This clone has only a few counts. Only one base separates this from a far larger clonotype, so it likely reflects a read error. In the same sample, other DNA sequences code for this CDR3. The chain uses TRDV1 and TRDJ1, with D possibly TRDD3 on 6 matching bases. The J gene is not listed in TCRdb, so it was assigned here from a DNA match to germline. Trimming removed 3 bases at V and 2 bases at J, with 25 bases between. There are 19 residues in the CDR3. The germline gives CDR1 TSWWSYY, CDR2 QGS. For the CDR3, the DNA is TGTGCTCTTGGGGATTCTACGGCCGGGGGACCTTTCACAACCGATAAACTCATCTTT. It is translated as CALGDSTAGGPFTTDKLIF.

This clone was seen more than once but under ten times. The mismatch at residue 24 between this DNA's translation and the TCRdb protein of a much larger clone likely reflects a read error; the protein shown is translated from the DNA. The V gene reported is TRDV1; the J gene is uncalled; the table's D call, TRDD3, has no DNA check behind it. This CDR3 comprises 25 residues. Germline lookup yields CDR1 TSWWSYY and CDR2 QGS. DNA of the CDR3: TGTGCTCTTGGGGAAAGTACTGAACAGGCTACGTCCTACCCTCACTGGTATATGGGCACCGATAAACTCACCTTT. Its translation is CALGESTEQATSYPHWYMGTDKLTF.

This clone was found a few times. This DNA's translation and the protein TCRdb lists, from a much larger clone, do not match at residue 14, likely due to a read error; the protein shown is translated from the DNA. The V and J genes are TRDV1 and TRDJ1; TRDD3 might be the D (6 bases). Germline assignment: CDR1 TSWWSYY and CDR2 QGS. This CDR3 is built from 19 residues. V lost 1 base to trimming and J lost 4 bases, with 25 bases between them. CDR3 coding DNA: TGTGCTCTTGGGGAACAGGGTCCCGGCCTACTGGGTTTAGGCGATAAACTCATCTTT. Translated: CALGEQGPGLLGLGDKLIF.

As regards this clone: A much larger clone lies a single base off, so this may be a read error. This chain uses TRDV1 with TRDJ1, with 10 bases lining up with TRDD3. TCRdb gives no J gene; it was assigned here by matching the DNA to germline. Unmatched junction bases numbered 18, after V lost 1 base and J lost 7 bases. Germline loops: CDR1 TSWWSYY, CDR2 QGS. CDR3 length: 19 amino acids. In nucleotides, the CDR3 is TGTGCTCTTGGGGAACCCCGGCCTTCCCTACTGGGGGATCGCTTTAAACTCATCTTT. The encoded protein is CALGEPRPSLLGDRFKLIF.

Details on this clone: A single base is all that separates this from a far larger clone, so a read error is likely. Other nucleotide sequences in the sample specify the same CDR3. The chain combines TRDV1 with TRDJ1; 9 bases are shared with TRDD2. No J segment appears in TCRdb, so it was assigned here by matching the sequence to germline. V gave up 3 bases and J gave up 0 bases; unmatched junction bases: 29. Germline V gives CDR1 TSWWSYY, CDR2 QGS. CDR3 length: 24 residues. The CDR3 DNA reads as TGTGCTCTTGGGGATGCGCTTCCTTCCTACCAGGTACTGGGAGACTTCGGGTACACCGATAAACTCATCTTT. Translating it yields CALGDALPSYQVLGDFGYTDKLIF.